Listed here are 27 T cell receptor beta chains from one sample, sequenced in a study of blood T cell repertoires in COVID-19. Profiled with immunoSEQ multiplex PCR; TCRdb holds only in-frame clones, not every one. This table has some 230,000 clones, roughly 84% appearing once. Material: peripheral blood. All receptors come from a man in his forties or fifties with acute or convalescent COVID-19.

The chain employs TRBV19 and TRBJ1-2, with D tentatively TRBD1 (5 bases). This CDR3 contains 13 residues. Germline CDR1 LNHDA, CDR2 SQIVND (reference sequence). The V and J ends lost 7 bases and 4 bases respectively, with 13 bases between them. CDR3 region: CASTLTGGYGYTF. The CDR3 nucleotides are TGTGCCAGTACTCTTACGGGGGGCTATGGCTACACCTTC.

DNA for the CDR3: TGTGCCAGCAGCTTGTCGCAGGGCAGCTCCTACGAGCAGTACTTC. This encodes CASSLSQGSSYEQYF. V gene TRBV5-4 combines with J gene TRBJ2-7; TRBD1 might be the D (5 bases). V shed 1 base and J shed 0 bases, with 11 bases lying between them. Germline V gives CDR1 SGHNT, CDR2 YYREEE (reference sequence). The length of the CDR3 is 15 residues.

The CDR3 sequence is CASSPTPGYGNQPQHF. Here the CDR3 DNA reads TGTGCCAGCAGCCCTACCCCAGGATACGGCAATCAGCCCCAGCATTTT. The V call is TRBV6-2 or TRBV6-3, the J call TRBJ1-5; D uncertain. The CDR3 is 16 amino acids. Trimming shortened V by 6 bases and J by 2 bases, and 17 bases separated the two germline ends. Germline CDR1 and CDR2: MNHEY and SVGEGT.

V gene TRBV9 combines with J gene TRBJ2-2, with 8 bases lining up with TRBD2. Germline V lookup: CDR1 SGDLS, CDR2 YYNGEE. V was clipped by 6 bases and J by 4 bases; unmatched bases: 5. The CDR3 is made up of 14 amino acids. CDR3 nucleotides: TGTGCCAGCACGGCGGGGGGCTTCACCGGGGAGCTGTTTTTT. This codes for CASTAGGFTGELFF.

V and J are TRBV9 and TRBJ2-1; D is undetermined. This CDR3 is 15 amino acids long. V was cut by 1 base and J by 0 bases, with 8 bases left in between. Germline V gives CDR1 SGDLS, CDR2 YYNGEE. The CDR3 DNA reads as TGTGCCAGCAGCGTATTAAGCCTCTCCTACAATGAGCAGTTCTTC. This translates into CASSVLSLSYNEQFF.

V is TRBV18 and J is TRBJ2-5, with 7 nucleotides matching TRBD1. Germline assignment: CDR1 KGHSH and CDR2 LQKENI. Germline trimming cut 5 bases from V and 0 bases from J; bases unmatched to any gene: 6. The CDR3 totals 15 residues. The CDR3 DNA reads TGTGCCAGCTCAGAATTCCAGGGGGACCAAGAGACCCAGTACTTC. This codes for CASSEFQGDQETQYF.

V usage is TRBV4-2 and J usage is TRBJ1-1; the match to TRBD1 covers 7 bases. V shed 2 bases and J 0 bases; nucleotides not matched to a gene: 3. CDR1 is LGHNA, CDR2 YNFKEQ, per germline. The CDR3 is 15 amino acids. DNA of the CDR3: TGTGCCAGCAGCCAAACGACAGGGATGAACACTGAAGCTTTCTTT. Protein: CASSQTTGMNTEAFF.

V gene TRBV5-6 combines with J gene TRBJ1-5, with unresolved D. The CDR3 has 15 amino acids. Germline values: CDR1 SGHDT, CDR2 YYEEEE. V shed 0 bases and J shed 1 base, with 8 bases lying between them. This CDR3 reads CASSLGAGSNQPQHF. CDR3 nucleotide sequence: TGTGCCAGCAGCTTGGGGGCGGGCAGCAATCAGCCCCAGCATTTT.

V is TRBV6-5 and J is TRBJ1-6, with D possibly being TRBD1 (5 bases). Germline CDR1 and CDR2: MNHEY and SVGAGI. The CDR3 loop spans 12 amino acids. V lost 6 bases to trimming and J lost 13 bases, with 13 bases between them. CDR3 protein: CASRGDGRPLHF. The CDR3 DNA follows: TGTGCCAGCAGGGGGGACGGGAGGCCCCTCCACTTT.

The V and J genes are TRBV28 and TRBJ1-5; 7 nucleotides agree with TRBD1. CDR1 and CDR2 (germline): MDHEN, SYDVKM. Trimming cost V 5 bases and J 7 bases; bases outside gene matches: 5. This CDR3 is 13 amino acids long. For the CDR3, the DNA is TGTGCCAGCAGTACCACAGGGGACCAGCCCCAGCATTTT. Translated, it gives CASSTTGDQPQHF.

The genes are TRBV5-6 and TRBJ2-7; a weak D match, TRBD1 (5 bases). This CDR3 spans 13 amino acids. Germline loops: CDR1 SGHDT, CDR2 YYEEEE. With 4 bases removed from V and 2 bases from J, the gap between germline ends came to 10 bases. The CDR3 nucleotides are TGTGCCAGCAGCCGAACAGGAGCCTACGAGCAGTACTTC. Amino acids: CASSRTGAYEQYF.

V gene TRBV24-1 combines with J gene TRBJ2-2; the D gene is possibly TRBD1 (6 bases). This CDR3 region has 17 residues. Germline V CDR1 and CDR2: KGHDR, SFDVKD. The V end lost 3 bases, the J end lost 4 bases, and 17 bases lay between the germline ends. The CDR3 region is CATSDLTGLGSTGELFF. CDR3 nucleotides: TGTGCCACCAGTGATCTTACAGGGTTAGGGTCCACCGGGGAGCTGTTTTTT.

The V call is TRBV21-1, the J call TRBJ2-1; the D call of TRBD2 is as the table states it, not checked on the DNA. TRBV21-1 represents a pseudogene. This CDR3 region has 16 residues. The DNA of the CDR3 is TGTGCCAGCAGCGAGAGGGGGGGTAAGTCCTACAATGAGCAGTTCTTC. This encodes CASSERGGKSYNEQFF.

The chain carries TRBV2 and TRBJ2-7, with 9 bases identical to TRBD2. This CDR3 contains 14 residues. With 4 bases clipped from V and 3 bases from J, the junction kept 4 bases outside the gene matches. Per germline, CDR1 SNHLY and CDR2 FYNNEI. The DNA for the CDR3 is TGTGCCAGCAGTGTTCGAGCGGGGGGCTACGAGCAGTACTTC. Translating it yields CASSVRAGGYEQYF.

The rearrangement uses TRBV9 and TRBJ1-6, with TRBD1 as a possible D gene (5 bases). The CDR3 totals 14 residues. The germline V gene has CDR1 SGDLS and CDR2 YYNGEE. V gave up 7 bases and J gave up 10 bases, with 18 bases separating them. The CDR3 is CASGPPTGWSPLHF. The CDR3 DNA follows: TGTGCCAGCGGGCCCCCAACAGGATGGTCACCCCTCCACTTT. The entire variable domain, with the rest obtained from reference TRBV9 and TRBJ1-6, is as follows: DSGVTQTPKHLITATGQRVTLRCSPRSGDLSVYWYQQSLDQGLQFLIQYYNGEERAKGNILERFSAQQFPDLHSELNLSSLELGDSALYFCASGPPTGWSPLHFGNGTRLTVT.

The chain combines TRBV7-9 with TRBJ2-7; D is undetermined. Deletions cut 10 bases from V and 2 bases from J, with 18 bases between. The CDR3 length is 14 residues. Germline V gene data show CDR1 as SEHNR and CDR2 as FQNEAQ (reference sequence). The CDR3, as DNA: TGTGCCACCGAAACAGAGACGTTCCCCTACGAGCAGTACTTC. This translates into CATETETFPYEQYF.

V and J are TRBV5-1 and TRBJ2-2; possibly TRBD1 for D (5 bases). The CDR3 consists of 14 residues. V was trimmed by 0 bases and J by 4 bases, leaving 7 bases between them. Per the germline V gene, CDR1 is SGHRS and CDR2 is YFSETQ. CDR3 sequence reads: CASSLEGSTGELFF. The CDR3 DNA reads as TGCGCCAGCAGCTTGGAGGGGTCCACCGGGGAGCTGTTTTTT.

This chain uses TRBV1 with TRBJ1-2; TRBD1 is the table's D call, not checked against the DNA. TRBV1 is recorded as a pseudogene. This CDR3 comprises 16 residues. The CDR3 sequence: CTSSQETTAWNYGYTF. CDR3 nucleotides: TGCACCAGCAGCCAAGAAACGACAGCTTGGAACTATGGCTACACCTTC.

This clone came up once. The chain carries TRBV7-6 and TRBJ1-1; D is undetermined. V dropped 5 bases and J dropped 5 bases, with 6 bases sitting between them. Germline CDR1 SGHVS, CDR2 FNYEAQ. This CDR3 has 11 amino acids. The CDR3 is CASSPRTEAFF. The CDR3 bases are TGTGCCAGCAGCCCGAGGACTGAAGCTTTCTTT.

This CDR3 is CASRGTEDQPQHF. CDR3 coding DNA: TGTGCCAGCCGGGGGACCGAGGATCAGCCCCAGCATTTT. The chain links TRBV2 to TRBJ1-5, with D possibly matching TRBD1 (5 bases). This CDR3 comprises 13 residues. V gave up 8 bases and J gave up 5 bases, with 13 bases separating them. Germline V gene lookup returns CDR1 SNHLY and CDR2 FYNNEI. Supplemented by reference TRBV2 and TRBJ1-5, the full variable domain reads EPEVTQTPSHQVTQMGQEVILRCVPISNHLYFYWYRQILGQKVEFLVSFYNNEISEKSEIFDDQFSVERPDGSNFTLKIRSTKLEDSAMYFCASRGTEDQPQHFGDGTRLSIL.

This clone was seen just once. The V and J genes are TRBV5-1 and TRBJ2-7; D might be TRBD1 (5 bases). V dropped 4 bases and J dropped 0 bases, with 11 bases sitting between them. The CDR3 totals 14 residues. Germline lookup yields CDR1 SGHRS and CDR2 YFSETQ. Here the CDR3 reads CASSLPTDSYEQYF. The CDR3 region has the DNA TGCGCCAGCAGCCTACCGACAGACTCCTACGAGCAGTACTTC. The variable domain in full, with the rest retrieved from reference TRBV5-1 and TRBJ2-7, is KAGVTQTPRYLIKTRGQQVTLSCSPISGHRSVSWYQQTPGQGLQFLFEYFSETQRNKGNFPGRFSGRQFSNSRSEMNVSTLELGDSALYLCASSLPTDSYEQYFGPGTRLTVT.

The chain employs TRBV3-1 (or the pseudogene TRBV3-2) and TRBJ1-6; D possibly corresponds to TRBD1 (5 bases). CDR1 LGHDT and CDR2 YNNKEL come from the germline V gene (reference sequence). Trimming shortened V by 0 bases and J by 5 bases, and 5 bases separated the two germline ends. The CDR3 runs to 14 residues. CDR3 sequence (DNA): TGTGCCAGCAGCCAAGAGACAGATAATTCACCCCTCCACTTT. It encodes CASSQETDNSPLHF.

This clone was counted once. The chain employs TRBV11-2 and TRBJ2-3, with 9 bases identical to TRBD2. Germline V gene sequence: CDR1 SGHAT, CDR2 FQNNGV. V lost 7 bases, J lost 4 bases, and 12 bases stayed unmatched. The CDR3 has 16 amino acids. CDR3 DNA: TGTGCCAGCACCCTCACCGGGGCGGGGGGGCCAGATACGCAGTATTTT. Translating gives CASTLTGAGGPDTQYF. The whole variable domain, remainder taken from reference TRBV11-2 and TRBJ2-3, is EAGVAQSPRYKIIEKRQSVAFWCNPISGHATLYWYQQILGQGPKLLIQFQNNGVVDDSQLPKDRFSAERLKGVDSTLKIQPAKLEDSAVYLCASTLTGAGGPDTQYFGPGTRLTVL.

Only one count was recorded for this clone. The chain has TRBV4-2 and TRBJ2-3, with a weak D call TRBD1 (6 bases). V dropped 0 bases and J dropped 5 bases, with 12 bases sitting between them. Germline V gene sequence: CDR1 LGHNA, CDR2 YNFKEQ. This CDR3 is built from 15 residues. CDR3 bases: TGTGCCAGCAGCCAAGATCTCCAGGGGTTAGATACGCAGTATTTT. The encoded protein is CASSQDLQGLDTQYF.

The rearrangement uses TRBV5-1 and TRBJ1-1; D is unresolved. The CDR3 is made up of 15 amino acids. Germline CDR1 and CDR2: SGHRS and YFSETQ. Trimming left V 0 bases short and J 3 bases short, with 12 bases between. CDR3 bases: TGCGCCAGCAGCTTGGCCCCGGGAGTAGACACTGAAGCTTTCTTT. It specifies CASSLAPGVDTEAFF.

The chain employs TRBV28 and TRBJ1-5; no clear D. Germline V CDR1 and CDR2: MDHEN, SYDVKM. This CDR3 spans 14 amino acids. The V end was cut by 3 bases, the J end by 7 bases, with 13 bases between. The CDR3 loop is CASSLSSKVQPQHF. The CDR3 nucleotides are TGTGCCAGCAGTTTGTCTTCTAAAGTCCAGCCCCAGCATTTT. Using reference TRBV28 and TRBJ1-5 for the parts outside the CDR3, the full variable domain is DVKVTQSSRYLVKRTGEKVFLECVQDMDHENMFWYRQDPGLGLRLIYFSYDVKMKEKGDIPEGYSVSREKKERFSLILESASTNQTSMYLCASSLSSKVQPQHFGDGTRLSIL.

V is TRBV30 and J is TRBJ1-5; the match to TRBD1 covers 8 bases. Trimming cost V 1 base and J 7 bases; bases outside gene matches: 3. This CDR3 region has 13 residues. Germline values: CDR1 GTSNPN, CDR2 SVGIG (reference sequence). As DNA, the CDR3 is TGTGCCTGGAGTGGACAGGGGCGCCAGCCCCAGCATTTT. It codes for CAWSGQGRQPQHF.